This T cell receptor beta chain appears in the sequencing data of a study of T-cell memory formation after mild COVID-19. Turning to the study itself: Across donors, TCR clusters were largely donor specific. Study results and limitations: Clones that contracted clustered mainly in CM and EM if CD4+ and in EMRA if CD8+. Clones contracting across day 15 to 85 had a balanced CD4/CD8 profile; later expanding clones leaned CD4+.

This clonotype was recorded a few times. What it recognizes is unknown. At one boundary the junction diverges from the germline segment, which might be a read error. Per germline, CDR1 SNHLY and CDR2 FYNNEI. The CDR3 loop spans 12 amino acids. 5'RACE primed from the constant segment yielded TCR alpha and TCR beta cDNA libraries bearing sample barcodes and UMIs. Each CDR3 protein gets one entry after TCRdb re-called the 5' RACE reads with MiXCR. Of hundreds of thousands of distinct CDR3 sequences listed, roughly 18% are singletons. The TCR was taken from an adult woman who had mild COVID-19 (a few samples of this study predate the infection). Cell type and time point are not known. The V and J genes are TRBV2 and TRBJ2-7; D is unresolved. The specimen sequenced was PBMCs or a T cell subset sorted from them (not recorded which). CDR3 in amino acids: CASREVVYEQYF. The DNA of the CDR3 is TGTGCCAGCAGGGAAGTGGTGTACGAGCAGTACTTC.